The 2 T cell receptor beta chains in this list originate from one sample, sequenced in a study of technical replicates of blood from a handful of donors. The assay was immunoSEQ multiplex PCR, and TCRdb's table has in-frame clones only and misses some. The sample shows 75,000 to 100,000 clones, roughly 95% of them seen only once. The source material was T cells isolated from PBMCs. The source of these receptors is a human donor in good health.

This clone is a singleton in its sample. The genes are TRBV7-7 and TRBJ2-7, with D possibly being TRBD1 (9 bases). Germline CDR1 and CDR2: SSHAT and FNYEAQ (reference sequence). There are 12 residues in the CDR3. This chain's CDR3 is CASGTGTGEQYF. In DNA form, the CDR3 reads TGTGCTAGCGGGACAGGGACGGGGGAGCAGTACTTC.

The chain uses TRBV19 and TRBJ2-5; D ambiguous. Germline V gene data show CDR1 as LNHDA and CDR2 as SQIVND (reference sequence). V was pared by 7 bases and J by 4 bases, with 16 bases between. CDR3 length equals 14 residues. In DNA form, the CDR3 reads TGTGCCAGTATCTCGGTGGAGCCAAGAGAGACCCAGTACTTC. This translates into CASISVEPRETQYF.